A single sample gave rise to the 31 T cell receptor beta chains below, sequenced in a study of T-cell memory formation after mild COVID-19. TCRdb passed the 5' RACE reads through MiXCR, listing each CDR3 protein once. The sample has hundreds of thousands of distinct CDR3 sequences, 20% to 30% seen once. The material sequenced was PBMCs or a T cell subset sorted from them (not recorded which). The source of these receptors is an adult woman who had mild COVID-19 (a few samples of this study predate the infection). Cell type and time point are not known.

The rearrangement uses TRBV5-1 and TRBJ2-7, with 8 bases that match TRBD1. J gave up 2 bases and V 0 bases, and 7 bases lay outside the gene matches. The CDR3 totals 16 residues. CDR1 is SGHRS, CDR2 YFSETQ, per germline. CDR3 bases: TGCGCCAGCAGCTTGGATCCGGGACAGGACCCCTACGAGCAGTACTTC. As protein: CASSLDPGQDPYEQYF.

The gene calls are TRBV25-1 and TRBJ2-7; D uncertain. The ends were cut back, 7 bases at V and 2 bases at J, with 12 bases in the middle. Germline loops: CDR1 MGHDK, CDR2 SYGVNS. CDR3 length: 13 amino acids. The CDR3: CASTALATYEQYF. The CDR3 DNA follows: TGTGCCAGCACCGCCCTCGCCACCTACGAGCAGTACTTC.

This chain links TRBV10-3 with TRBJ1-6; the D gene is possibly TRBD1 (5 bases). The germline V gene encodes CDR1 ENHRY and CDR2 SYGVKD. The CDR3 has 14 amino acids. The V end was cut by 6 bases, the J end by 10 bases, with 16 bases between. CDR3 sequence: CAIRAGTASSPLHF. The CDR3 DNA sequence: TGTGCCATCAGAGCCGGGACGGCTTCGTCACCCCTCCACTTT.

This chain joins TRBV7-2 and TRBJ1-1; D is possibly TRBD1 (5 bases). V was shortened by 1 base and J by 7 bases, with 16 bases between the two germline ends. The CDR3 has 15 residues. Germline CDR1 SGHTA, CDR2 FQGNSA. CDR3 region: CASSLVGVGQVEAFF. The CDR3 DNA sequence: TGTGCCAGCAGCTTAGTAGGTGTGGGGCAGGTTGAAGCTTTCTTT.

The J gene is TRBJ2-1, the V gene TRBV20-1; 12 nucleotides align to TRBD2. CDR3 length: 17 residues. Germline V gives CDR1 DFQATT, CDR2 SNEGSKA (reference sequence). Trimming took 6 bases from V and 3 from J; bases not matched to a gene: 12. The CDR3 DNA follows: TGCAGTGCGCTGACTAGCGGGAGTTCTCCAAACTACAATGAGCAGTTCTTC. It yields the protein CSALTSGSSPNYNEQFF.

This chain uses TRBV5-1 with TRBJ1-2; D is unresolved. The germline V gene encodes CDR1 SGHRS and CDR2 YFSETQ. V was shortened by 3 bases and J by 0 bases, with 9 bases between the two germline ends. This CDR3 spans 14 amino acids. The CDR3 sequence: CASSSPGTNYGYTF. The CDR3 bases are TGCGCCAGCAGCTCCCCCGGGACTAACTATGGCTACACCTTC.

The chain uses TRBV4-1 and TRBJ1-5; D gene unclear. Germline V gene sequence: CDR1 MGHRA, CDR2 YSYEKL. The CDR3 runs to 16 residues. Trimming removed 0 bases from V and 2 bases from J, with 11 bases in between. Here the CDR3 DNA reads TGCGCCAGCAGCCAAGATGGTTTCGTTGGCAATCAGCCCCAGCATTTT. The encoded protein is CASSQDGFVGNQPQHF.

This clonotype has just a few counts. The J gene is TRBJ2-7, the V gene TRBV12-3 or TRBV12-4; D gene ambiguous. This CDR3 has 17 amino acids. The V end lost 3 bases, the J end lost 0 bases, and 18 bases lay between the germline ends. The CDR3 coding sequence is TGTGCCAGCAGTTTCAATCGGGTAGGGATGAGCTCCTACGAGCAGTACTTC. This translates into CASSFNRVGMSSYEQYF.

This clonotype was detected only a few times. The CDR3 bases are TGTGCCAGCAGCTTGACAGGGGGGGGTTACAATGAGCAGTTCTTC. It encodes CASSLTGGGYNEQFF. The chain links TRBV13 to TRBJ2-1, with 9 bases identical to TRBD1. Per germline, CDR1 PRHDT and CDR2 FYEKMQ (reference sequence). This CDR3 is built from 15 residues. J lost 4 bases, V lost 3 bases, and 4 bases had no gene match.

This clonotype was picked up a small number of times. The V gene is TRBV28, the J gene TRBJ2-1, with TRBD2 as a possible D gene (5 bases). The CDR3 spans 14 residues. Germline V gene data show CDR1 as MDHEN and CDR2 as SYDVKM. Deletions cut 6 bases from V and 3 bases from J, with 12 bases between. In nucleotides, the CDR3 is TGTGCCAGCAGCCATCCACGGGACTACAATGAGCAGTTCTTC. Protein product: CASSHPRDYNEQFF. Combining the CDR3 with reference TRBV28 and TRBJ2-1 gives the whole variable domain DVKVTQSSRYLVKRTGEKVFLECVQDMDHENMFWYRQDPGLGLRLIYFSYDVKMKEKGDIPEGYSVSREKKERFSLILESASTNQTSMYLCASSHPRDYNEQFFGPGTRLTVL.

The table lists this clonotype with a few counts. The rearrangement uses TRBV3-1 and TRBJ1-1, with D possibly matching TRBD1 (6 bases). Germline V gene lookup returns CDR1 LGHDT and CDR2 YNNKEL (reference sequence). The germline V and J ends were trimmed by 2 bases and 5 bases, with 15 bases remaining between them. This CDR3 contains 15 residues. The DNA for the CDR3 is TGTGCCAGCAGCCAATCCGCTACAGGGCGTACTGAAGCTTTCTTT. This encodes CASSQSATGRTEAFF.

The chain employs TRBV10-3 and TRBJ2-5, with unresolved D. Germline lookup yields CDR1 ENHRY and CDR2 SYGVKD. V shed 4 bases and J shed 1 base, with 13 bases lying between them. The CDR3 consists of 15 residues. The CDR3 region has the DNA TGTGCCATCAGTGGGGCGGAGCCGTCCCAAGAGACCCAGTACTTC. Its protein product is CAISGAEPSQETQYF.

The chain has TRBV21-1 and TRBJ2-5; TRBD2 is taken as the D call from the table, unchecked against the DNA. TRBV21-1 is a pseudogene segment. The CDR3 is made up of 12 amino acids. The CDR3 here is CASSNEGETQYF. The CDR3 nucleotides are TGTGCCAGCAGCAACGAGGGAGAGACCCAGTACTTC.

This clonotype was seen only a few times. The chain has TRBV5-1 and TRBJ2-5; the D gene is possibly TRBD1 (6 bases). The V end was cut by 0 bases, the J end by 5 bases, with 11 bases between. Germline CDR1 is SGHRS and CDR2 is YFSETQ. This CDR3 comprises 14 residues. The chain's CDR3 is CASSLGTVEETQYF. CDR3 nucleotides: TGCGCCAGCAGCTTGGGGACAGTGGAGGAGACCCAGTACTTC.

The J gene is TRBJ1-2, the V gene TRBV12-3 or TRBV12-4; D is undetermined. Trimming took off 4 bases at V and 4 bases at J, with 7 bases between the two ends. This CDR3 is 12 amino acids long. The CDR3 protein is CASSYSLYGYTF. The CDR3 bases are TGTGCCAGCAGTTACAGCCTCTATGGCTACACCTTC.

This clonotype was detected only a few times. V and J are TRBV28 and TRBJ2-7; 9 bases align to TRBD1. CDR3 length: 13 amino acids. Germline lookup yields CDR1 MDHEN and CDR2 SYDVKM. Losses at the gene ends were 5 bases for V and 9 bases for J; bases not matched to a gene: 8. CDR3 protein: CASSMLDRGVQYF. In DNA, the CDR3 is TGTGCCAGCAGTATGTTGGACAGGGGAGTGCAGTACTTC.

The chain is built from TRBV7-2 and TRBJ2-1, with TRBD1 identical over 7 bases. The germline V gene has CDR1 SGHTA and CDR2 FQGNSA. The CDR3 contains 13 residues. V shed 5 bases and J 10 bases; nucleotides not matched to a gene: 8. The CDR3 DNA reads as TGTACCAGCAGCCCTAGGGACAGAATCGAGCAGTTCTTC. It codes for CTSSPRDRIEQFF.

This clonotype was counted a few times. The V and J genes are TRBV10-3 and TRBJ2-7; D call uncertain. Germline V lookup: CDR1 ENHRY, CDR2 SYGVKD. Trimming removed 7 bases at V and 3 bases at J, with 7 bases between. This CDR3 comprises 11 residues. CDR3 nucleotides: TGTGCCATCAAGGGAAACTACGAGCAGTACTTC. It specifies CAIKGNYEQYF.

This rearrangement joins TRBV24-1 to TRBJ2-1, with D maybe TRBD2 (6 bases). This CDR3 contains 15 residues. CDR1 KGHDR and CDR2 SFDVKD come from the germline V gene. Trimming left V 9 bases short and J 6 bases short, with 20 bases between. CDR3 DNA: TGTGCCACCCGTAGTGAGGGAGGACGCCCCAATGAGCAGTTCTTC. Translation: CATRSEGGRPNEQFF.

The chain is built from TRBV2 and TRBJ2-5; 7 bases align to TRBD1. The germline V gene encodes CDR1 SNHLY and CDR2 FYNNEI. This CDR3 contains 16 residues. Trimming cost V 5 bases and J 2 bases; bases outside gene matches: 11. CDR3 amino acids: CASSLRDRAPQETQYF. In nucleotides, the CDR3 is TGTGCCAGCAGTCTTCGGGACAGAGCTCCTCAAGAGACCCAGTACTTC. Together with reference TRBV2 and TRBJ2-5, the CDR3 gives the full variable domain: EPEVTQTPSHQVTQMGQEVILRCVPISNHLYFYWYRQILGQKVEFLVSFYNNEISEKSEIFDDQFSVERPDGSNFTLKIRSTKLEDSAMYFCASSLRDRAPQETQYFGPGTRLLVL.

This chain links TRBV11-2 with TRBJ2-7; 8 bases line up with TRBD2. The CDR3 has 15 amino acids. The trim removed 5 bases at V and 4 bases at J, leaving 10 bases unmatched. Looked up from germline, CDR1 is SGHAT and CDR2 is FQNNGV. The CDR3 spells CASSLSDAGGYEQYF. The DNA of the CDR3 is TGTGCCAGCAGCCTCTCGGATGCGGGGGGATACGAGCAGTACTTC.

At least ten counts were recorded for this clonotype. The V gene is TRBV29-1, the J gene TRBJ2-4; D is possibly TRBD1 or TRBD2 (5 bases each). The germline CDR1 and CDR2 sequences are SQVTM and ANQGSEA. CDR3 length: 11 amino acids. Deletions cut 7 bases from V and 6 bases from J, with 10 bases between. The CDR3: CSGGTLNIQYF. CDR3 nucleotides: TGCAGCGGTGGGACCTTAAACATTCAGTACTTC. The variable domain in full, completed from reference TRBV29-1 and TRBJ2-4, reads SAVISQKPSRDICQRGTSLTIQCQVDSQVTMMFWYRQQPGQSLTLIATANQGSEATYESGFVIDKFPISRPNLTFSTLTVSNMSPEDSSIYLCSGGTLNIQYFGAGTRLSVL.

This clonotype has just a few counts. V usage is TRBV27 and J usage is TRBJ1-1, with a weak D call TRBD1 (5 bases). Germline values: CDR1 MNHEY, CDR2 SMNVEV (reference sequence). Between the trimmed V and J ends, which lost 6 bases and 2 bases, there was a span of 13 bases. The CDR3 totals 14 residues. CDR3 nucleotides: TGTGCCAGCAGCGTGACAGCGATCAACACTGAAGCTTTCTTT. The encoded protein is CASSVTAINTEAFF.

This clonotype came up a few times. The rearrangement links TRBV5-8 to TRBJ2-1, with D perhaps being TRBD1 or TRBD2 (5 bases each). CDR1 SGHTS and CDR2 YDEGEE come from the germline V gene. Between the trimmed V and J ends, which lost 0 bases and 7 bases, there was a span of 20 bases. The CDR3 has 17 residues. The CDR3 DNA reads TGTGCCAGCAGCTTGGCGGTGGCCAGGGACGGATGGAATGAGCAGTTCTTC. It is translated as CASSLAVARDGWNEQFF. Complete variable domain (other parts from reference TRBV5-8 and TRBJ2-1): EAGVTQSPTHLIKTRGQQATLRCSPISGHTSVYWYQQALGLGLQFLLWYDEGEERNRGNFPPRFSGRQFPNYSSELNVNALELEDSALYLCASSLAVARDGWNEQFFGPGTRLTVL.

The V and J genes are TRBV5-4 and TRBJ1-3; D is ambiguous. The ends were cut back, 4 bases at V and 0 bases at J, with 8 bases in the middle. Germline V gives CDR1 SGHNT, CDR2 YYREEE (reference sequence). The length of the CDR3 is 14 residues. CDR3 coding DNA: TGTGCCAGCAGCGGAGGGAGCTCTGGAAACACCATATATTTT. This translates into CASSGGSSGNTIYF.

This clonotype was detected a few times. The rearrangement links TRBV20-1 to TRBJ2-1, with D possibly being TRBD1 (5 bases). Deletions cut 0 bases from V and 3 bases from J, with 9 bases between. The germline gives CDR1 DFQATT, CDR2 SNEGSKA (reference sequence). This CDR3 is 14 amino acids long. The DNA for the CDR3 is TGCAGTGCTAGAGAAGGGCAGGGCTACAATGAGCAGTTCTTC. Protein: CSAREGQGYNEQFF.

The CDR3 DNA is TGTGCCACCAGCAGAGATCTCGGGAGGGCCGGGGAGACCCAGTACTTC. Protein sequence: CATSRDLGRAGETQYF. The chain recombines TRBV15 with TRBJ2-5; TRBD2 matches at 8 bases. Germline CDR1 LNHNV, CDR2 YYDKDF (reference sequence). V dropped 0 bases and J dropped 5; count of bases not matched to a gene: 8. This CDR3 is built from 16 residues.

The J gene is TRBJ2-2, the V gene TRBV4-2; 8 bases are shared with TRBD1. J was trimmed by 4 bases and V by 0 bases; bases with no gene match: 16. The CDR3 is 20 residues long. CDR1 is LGHNA, CDR2 YNFKEQ, per germline. The CDR3: CASSQESVVVTQGGTGELFF. CDR3 DNA: TGTGCCAGCAGCCAAGAGTCTGTGGTGGTTACACAGGGGGGCACCGGGGAGCTGTTTTTT.

In this sample, this clonotype turned up a few times. This chain connects TRBV7-9 to TRBJ2-5, with D hard to call. The V end lost 5 bases, the J end lost 6 bases, and 10 bases lay between the germline ends. This CDR3 region has 12 residues. Germline V gene lookup returns CDR1 SEHNR and CDR2 FQNEAQ (reference sequence). Here the CDR3 reads CASSLGLQTQYF. The CDR3 DNA reads TGTGCCAGCAGCCTCGGCCTTCAGACCCAGTACTTC.

The gene calls are TRBV6-1 and TRBJ2-1, with 7 bases that match TRBD1. Germline lookup yields CDR1 MNHNS and CDR2 SASEGT. The J segment lost 6 bases and the V segment lost 4 bases, leaving 6 bases of the junction unmatched. CDR3 size: 14 residues. The CDR3 DNA follows: TGTGCCAGCAGTGGACAGGGCCAGGGCAATGAGCAGTTCTTC. Translation: CASSGQGQGNEQFF.

The CDR3 region is CAISARDPTDTQYF. In DNA form, the CDR3 reads TGTGCCATCAGTGCCAGGGATCCCACAGATACGCAGTATTTT. The V call is TRBV10-3, the J call TRBJ2-3, with D possibly matching TRBD1 (5 bases). The CDR3 extends over 14 amino acids. CDR1 and CDR2 from the germline V gene are ENHRY and SYGVKD. The V end lost 4 bases, the J end lost 2 bases, and 10 bases lay between the germline ends.